The 28 T cell receptor beta chains reported below all come from one sample, sequenced in a study of CD8 T cell repertoires and HIV-1 epitope variants. The table came from immunoSEQ multiplex PCR; TCRdb's copy has only in-frame clones and leaves some out. The data show over 6,000 clones, just over 65% seen once. These receptors have no identified antigens. Source material: cultured CD8+ T cells derived from PBMCs. The receptors were gathered from a male donor with HIV.

J is TRBJ2-7 and V is TRBV19; TRBD2 is a possible D gene (6 bases). CDR1 is LNHDA, CDR2 SQIVND, per germline (reference sequence). Trimming took off 2 bases at V and 1 base at J, with 12 bases between the two ends. The CDR3 sequence is 15 residues long. CDR3 region: CASSILLGGSYEQYF. DNA of the CDR3: TGTGCCAGTAGTATATTGTTGGGGGGTTCCTACGAGCAGTACTTC. The full variable domain, with the rest looked up from reference TRBV19 and TRBJ2-7, is DGGITQSPKYLFRKEGQNVTLSCEQNLNHDAMYWYRQDPGQGLRLIYYSQIVNDFQKGDIAEGYSVSREKKESFPLTVTSAQKNPTAFYLCASSILLGGSYEQYFGPGTRLTVT.

This clone was seen more than once but under ten times. The chain recombines TRBV19 with TRBJ2-7; 9 nucleotides align to TRBD2. V shed 8 bases and J 4 bases; nucleotides not matched to a gene: 6. Germline CDR1 is LNHDA and CDR2 is SQIVND (reference sequence). This CDR3 has 13 amino acids. The CDR3 reads CASAELAGYEQYF. Here the CDR3 DNA reads TGTGCCAGTGCGGAACTAGCGGGTTACGAGCAGTACTTC.

In its sample, this clone was seen a few times. This chain connects TRBV6-5 to TRBJ2-2; D is perhaps TRBD1 or TRBD2 (5 bases each). CDR1 and CDR2 from the germline V gene are MNHEY and SVGAGI. CDR3 length equals 13 residues. V dropped 6 bases and J dropped 4 bases, with 9 bases sitting between them. The CDR3 reads CASSRDVTGELFF. The CDR3 DNA reads as TGTGCCAGCAGCCGGGACGTCACCGGGGAGCTGTTTTTT.

The J gene is TRBJ2-3, the V gene TRBV4-3, with D unresolved. Trimming shortened V by 0 bases and J by 2 bases, and 18 bases separated the two germline ends. Germline CDR1 is LGHNA and CDR2 is YSLEER. The CDR3 is made up of 18 amino acids. CDR3 DNA: TGCGCCAGCAGCCAAGATCGAACCGGGTCCCCTAACACAGATACGCAGTATTTT. Translating it yields CASSQDRTGSPNTDTQYF.

This clone was picked up a small number of times. The chain recombines TRBV4-3 with TRBJ2-2; 10 bases map to TRBD1. Germline V lookup: CDR1 LGHNA, CDR2 YSLEER. J lost 5 bases, V lost 8 bases, and 5 bases had no gene match. This CDR3 region has 14 residues. In nucleotides, the CDR3 is TGCGCCAGCTCCGGGACAGGGGTTACCGGGGAGCTGTTTTTT. Protein: CASSGTGVTGELFF.

J is TRBJ1-1 and V is TRBV29-1, with a tentative D call TRBD1 (6 bases). CDR1 and CDR2 (germline): SQVTM, ANQGSEA. There are 14 residues in the CDR3. V dropped 4 bases and J dropped 10 bases, with 22 bases sitting between them. This chain's CDR3 is CSVVSRGTLDPAFF. The CDR3 DNA follows: TGCAGCGTTGTTAGCAGGGGAACCCTTGATCCAGCTTTCTTT.

The genes are TRBV7-9 and TRBJ2-2, with 7 nucleotides matching TRBD1. The CDR3 runs to 13 residues. Unmatched junction bases numbered 1, after V lost 4 bases and J lost 5 bases. Germline lookup yields CDR1 SEHNR and CDR2 FQNEAQ (reference sequence). The CDR3 DNA reads as TGTGCCAGCAGCTACAGGGGAACCGGGGAGCTGTTTTTT. Protein sequence: CASSYRGTGELFF.

This chain connects TRBV10-3 to TRBJ2-5; a possible D gene is TRBD2 (7 bases). Germline CDR1 ENHRY, CDR2 SYGVKD. Trimming removed 8 bases at V and 5 bases at J, with 15 bases between. This CDR3 is 13 amino acids long. CDR3 DNA sequence: TGTGCCATCGGGGGGAGGGGGAGTGAGACCCAGTACTTC. This codes for CAIGGRGSETQYF.

CDR3 DNA sequence: TGTGCCAGCAGCTTAGTCGCCAGGGGGCCCGAAGAGACCCAGTACTTC. It is translated as CASSLVARGPEETQYF. The J gene is TRBJ2-5, the V gene TRBV7-9, with 8 positions matching TRBD1. Germline V gives CDR1 SEHNR, CDR2 FQNEAQ (reference sequence). V was pared by 1 base and J by 3 bases, with 7 bases of the junction left unmatched. The CDR3 sequence is 16 residues long.

The chain has TRBV7-2 and TRBJ2-1, with 7 bases fitting TRBD1. The CDR3 spans 15 residues. Germline CDR1 is SGHTA and CDR2 is FQGNSA. V lost 1 base, J lost 2 bases, and 2 bases stayed unmatched. The CDR3 sequence is CASSLVGGAYNEQFF. The CDR3 DNA follows: TGTGCCAGCAGCTTAGTAGGGGGCGCCTACAATGAGCAGTTCTTC.

The CDR3 spells CASSQDVGADTQYF. The CDR3 nucleotides are TGCGCCAGCAGCCAAGATGTGGGGGCTGATACGCAGTATTTT. The V gene is TRBV4-1, the J gene TRBJ2-3, with a tentative D call TRBD1 (6 bases). V lost 0 bases to trimming and J lost 6 bases, with 10 bases between them. The CDR3 has 14 residues. Germline loops: CDR1 MGHRA, CDR2 YSYEKL.

The V call is TRBV4-2, the J call TRBJ2-1; D gene unclear. V was trimmed by 1 base and J by 5 bases, leaving 6 bases between them. The CDR3 totals 13 residues. Germline loops: CDR1 LGHNA, CDR2 YNFKEQ. In nucleotides, the CDR3 is TGTGCCAGCAGCCAAGGGCAGGACAATGAGCAGTTCTTC. It codes for CASSQGQDNEQFF.

The CDR3 DNA reads as TGTGCCAGCGCTGAGGGGAGAGGGGGGCTTTGGGAGACCCAGTACTTC. This translates into CASAEGRGGLWETQYF. The V gene is TRBV2, the J gene TRBJ2-5; D may correspond to TRBD1 or TRBD2 (6 bases each). Trimming stripped 8 bases from V and 5 bases from J, with 24 bases between. Germline CDR1 reads SNHLY; CDR2 reads FYNNEI. The CDR3 covers 16 residues.

The V gene is TRBV21-1, the J gene TRBJ2-7; the table's TRBD2 call for D was not verified on the DNA. TRBV21-1 is assigned pseudogene status. There are 16 residues in the CDR3. The CDR3 DNA follows: TGTGCCAGCAGCAAAGGAACTAGCGGGCCCTCCTACGAGCAGTACTTC. It encodes CASSKGTSGPSYEQYF.

This chain uses TRBV7-6 with TRBJ2-7; TRBD2 is a possible D gene (6 bases). Trimming shortened V by 2 bases and J by 6 bases, and 8 bases separated the two germline ends. The CDR3 is 12 amino acids. From germline, CDR1 is SGHVS and CDR2 FNYEAQ. CDR3 region: CASSLRAGEQYF. DNA of the CDR3: TGTGCCAGCAGCTTACGAGCGGGCGAGCAGTACTTC.

This clone appeared a single time. V usage is TRBV9 and J usage is TRBJ2-7; 10 bases match TRBD2. The CDR3 runs to 15 residues. After removal of 0 bases from V and 4 bases from J, the junction contained 4 bases not matched to a gene. In germline, CDR1 is SGDLS, CDR2 YYNGEE. DNA of the CDR3: TGTGCCAGCAGCGTAGGGTCTAGCGGGAGTTACGAGCAGTACTTC. Protein sequence: CASSVGSSGSYEQYF.

The chain links TRBV4-3 to TRBJ1-1; D might be TRBD1 (6 bases). Between the trimmed V and J ends, which lost 0 bases and 0 bases, there was a span of 14 bases. Germline V gene data show CDR1 as LGHNA and CDR2 as YSLEER. This CDR3 spans 17 amino acids. CDR3: CASSQDGGTKLNTEAFF. The CDR3 region has the DNA TGCGCCAGCAGCCAAGACGGCGGGACAAAACTGAACACTGAAGCTTTCTTT.

The genes are TRBV5-1 and TRBJ2-5; 7 bases agree with TRBD1. Germline V gene data show CDR1 as SGHRS and CDR2 as YFSETQ. The trim removed 2 bases at V and 5 bases at J, leaving 15 bases unmatched. The CDR3 totals 17 residues. The chain's CDR3 is CASSFSGTVQTGETQYF. The CDR3, as DNA: TGCGCCAGCAGCTTTTCCGGGACAGTTCAGACTGGGGAGACCCAGTACTTC.

The chain combines TRBV21-1 with TRBJ1-2. TRBV21-1 is described as a pseudogene. This CDR3 has 16 residues. DNA of the CDR3: TGTGCCAGCAGCAAAGCCCCGGGTGAAGTTCCGAATGGCTACACCTTC. Amino acids: CASSKAPGEVPNGYTF.

This clone appeared once. A read error may account for a junction end that differs from germline. The V gene is TRBV28, the J gene TRBJ2-3; 14 nucleotides agree with TRBD2. Germline V gene data show CDR1 as MDHEN and CDR2 as SYDVKM. The CDR3 has 17 amino acids. The CDR3 region has the DNA TGTGCCAGCAATTTACTGACTAGCGGGAGGGGGGCAGATACGCAGTATTTT. Translating it yields CASNLLTSGRGADTQYF.

The CDR3 spells CASSQDTGRDTEAFF. Written as DNA, the CDR3 is TGCGCCAGCAGCCAAGATACTGGGAGGGACACTGAAGCTTTCTTT. The rearrangement joins TRBV4-3 to TRBJ1-1; no definite D call. The CDR3 has 15 amino acids. Germline V gene data show CDR1 as LGHNA and CDR2 as YSLEER. Trimming removed 0 bases at V and 3 bases at J, with 11 bases between.

The chain recombines TRBV13 with TRBJ2-1; D not resolved. The CDR3 runs 12 residues. Trimming stripped 1 base from V and 7 bases from J, with 5 bases between. CDR1 and CDR2 from the germline V gene are PRHDT and FYEKMQ (reference sequence). The CDR3 nucleotides are TGTGCCAGCAGCTTAGTCGAGAATGAGCAGTTCTTC. The encoded protein is CASSLVENEQFF. Full variable domain (remainder filled in from reference TRBV13 and TRBJ2-1): AAGVIQSPRHLIKEKRETATLKCYPIPRHDTVYWYQQGPGQDPQFLISFYEKMQSDKGSIPDRFSAQQFSDYHSELNMSSLELGDSALYFCASSLVENEQFFGPGTRLTVL.

V gene TRBV6-1 combines with J gene TRBJ2-1; possible D gene TRBD2, 5 bases. CDR1 is MNHNS and CDR2 is SASEGT in the germline V gene. The CDR3 has 16 residues. The ends were cut back, 3 bases at V and 5 bases at J, with 17 bases in the middle. The DNA for the CDR3 is TGTGCCAGCAGTGACTACCATCCTGCGGGTCACAATGAGCAGTTCTTC. It specifies CASSDYHPAGHNEQFF.

The V gene is TRBV27, the J gene TRBJ2-7; 7 nucleotides agree with TRBD1. The CDR3 has 15 residues. Trimming cost V 4 bases and J 1 base; bases outside gene matches: 7. Germline lookup yields CDR1 MNHEY and CDR2 SMNVEV (reference sequence). CDR3 in DNA: TGTGCCAGCAGTTACCTCGGGACAGCGTCCTACGAGCAGTACTTC. Protein product: CASSYLGTASYEQYF.

The rearrangement uses TRBV6-5 and TRBJ1-5; D is undetermined. Germline CDR1 reads MNHEY; CDR2 reads SVGAGI. The CDR3 totals 14 residues. The V and J ends lost 4 bases and 2 bases respectively, with 9 bases between them. CDR3 in DNA: TGTGCCAGCAGTTCCCTCGGGGGCAATCAGCCCCAGCATTTT. Translation: CASSSLGGNQPQHF.

The CDR3 coding sequence is TGTGCCAGCAGTAAACACCGTTCCGGGACAGAGTTAAATGAAAAACTGTTTTTT. It translates to CASSKHRSGTELNEKLFF. The chain links TRBV28 to TRBJ1-4; 7 nucleotides match TRBD1. This CDR3 has 18 residues. From germline, CDR1 is MDHEN and CDR2 SYDVKM. J gave up 5 bases and V 5 bases, and 17 bases lay outside the gene matches.

The chain combines TRBV7-2 with TRBJ1-5; 7 nucleotides agree with TRBD1. Germline CDR1 SGHTA, CDR2 FQGNSA. The J segment lost 0 bases and the V segment lost 3 bases, leaving 2 bases of the junction unmatched. CDR3 length: 15 residues. The chain's CDR3 is CASSLTGNSNQPQHF. The CDR3 DNA reads as TGTGCCAGCAGCTTGACAGGGAATAGCAATCAGCCCCAGCATTTT.

The chain recombines TRBV4-3 with TRBJ1-2; D is possibly TRBD1 (5 bases). The CDR3 loop spans 13 amino acids. Trimming cost V 0 bases and J 4 bases, with 6 bases left between them. Germline V gene lookup returns CDR1 LGHNA and CDR2 YSLEER. The CDR3 region has the DNA TGCGCCAGCAGCCAAGATGGGACCTATGGCTACACCTTC. Translation gives CASSQDGTYGYTF.